This T cell receptor (beta chain) was found in a study of blood T cell repertoires in COVID-19. This CDR3 contains 12 residues. Germline values: CDR1 MGHDK, CDR2 SYGVNS. V trimming: 8 bases; J trimming: 4 bases; junction bases outside the gene matches: 5. Donors in Cohort 3 who had recovered were those with two negative PCRs, healthcare professional clearance, or resolution of their symptoms. The data were produced by immunoSEQ multiplex PCR, yet TCRdb's version contains in-frame clones alone and is incomplete. The sample includes 310,000 or so clones, about 89% of them seen just once. The V and J genes are TRBV25-1 and TRBJ2-7; 7 bases match TRBD2. This TCR came from a woman in her thirties or forties who had recovered from COVID-19. Sequencing was carried out using PBMCs or T cells enriched from blood (not recorded which). This CDR3 is CASSGLLYEQYF. CDR3 DNA sequence: TGTGCCAGCTCGGGACTATTATACGAGCAGTACTTC.